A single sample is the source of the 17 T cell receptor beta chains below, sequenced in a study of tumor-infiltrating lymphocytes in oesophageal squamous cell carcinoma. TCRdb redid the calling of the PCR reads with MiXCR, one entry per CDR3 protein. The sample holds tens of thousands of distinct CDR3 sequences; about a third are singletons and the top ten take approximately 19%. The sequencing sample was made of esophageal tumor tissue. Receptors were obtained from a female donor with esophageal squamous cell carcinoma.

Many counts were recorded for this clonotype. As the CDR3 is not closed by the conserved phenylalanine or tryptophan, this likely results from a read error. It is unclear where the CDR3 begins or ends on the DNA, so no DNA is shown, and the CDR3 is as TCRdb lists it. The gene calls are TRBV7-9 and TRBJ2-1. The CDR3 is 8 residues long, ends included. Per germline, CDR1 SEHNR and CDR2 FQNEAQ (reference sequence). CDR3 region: CASSRCVP.

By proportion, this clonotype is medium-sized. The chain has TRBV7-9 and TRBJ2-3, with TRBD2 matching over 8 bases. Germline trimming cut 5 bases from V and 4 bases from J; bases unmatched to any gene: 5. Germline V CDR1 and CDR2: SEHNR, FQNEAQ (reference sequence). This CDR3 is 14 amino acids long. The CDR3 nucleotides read TGTGCCAGCAGCGATAGCGGGATTCCAGATACGCAGTATTTT. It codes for CASSDSGIPDTQYF.

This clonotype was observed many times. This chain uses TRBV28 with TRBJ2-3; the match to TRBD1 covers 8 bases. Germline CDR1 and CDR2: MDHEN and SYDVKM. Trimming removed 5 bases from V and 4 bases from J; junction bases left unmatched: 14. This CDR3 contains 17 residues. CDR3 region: CASSLYRDRGRPDTQYF. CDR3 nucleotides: TGTGCCAGCAGTCTATACCGTGACAGGGGTCGCCCAGATACGCAGTATTTT.

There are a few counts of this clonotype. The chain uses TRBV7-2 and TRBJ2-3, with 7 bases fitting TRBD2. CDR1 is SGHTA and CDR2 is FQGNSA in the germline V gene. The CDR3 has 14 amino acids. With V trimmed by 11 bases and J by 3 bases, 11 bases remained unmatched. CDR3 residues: CASGGRPTTDTQYF. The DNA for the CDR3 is TGTGCCTCCGGGGGGAGACCCACAACAGATACGCAGTATTTT.

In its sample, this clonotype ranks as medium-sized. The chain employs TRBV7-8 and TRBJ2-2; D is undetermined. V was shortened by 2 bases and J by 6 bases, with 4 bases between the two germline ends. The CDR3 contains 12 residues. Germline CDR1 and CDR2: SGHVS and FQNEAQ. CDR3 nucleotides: TGTGCCAGCAGCTTAAACTCCGGGGAGCTGTTTTTT. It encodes CASSLNSGELFF.

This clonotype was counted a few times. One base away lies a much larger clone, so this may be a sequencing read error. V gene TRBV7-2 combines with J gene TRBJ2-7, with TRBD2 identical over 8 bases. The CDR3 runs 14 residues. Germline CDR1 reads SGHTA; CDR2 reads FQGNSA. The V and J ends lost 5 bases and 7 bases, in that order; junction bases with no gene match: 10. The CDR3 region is CASSRGLGYNEQYF. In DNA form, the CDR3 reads TGTGCCAGCAGCAGGGGACTAGGCTACAATGAGCAGTACTTC.

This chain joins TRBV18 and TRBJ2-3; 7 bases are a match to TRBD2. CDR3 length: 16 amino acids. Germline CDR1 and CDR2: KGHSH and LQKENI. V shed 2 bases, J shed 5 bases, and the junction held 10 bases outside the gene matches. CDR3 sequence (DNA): TGTGCCAGCTCACCAGTGGCGGGAGTGGGGCAAGATACGCAGTATTTT. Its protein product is CASSPVAGVGQDTQYF.

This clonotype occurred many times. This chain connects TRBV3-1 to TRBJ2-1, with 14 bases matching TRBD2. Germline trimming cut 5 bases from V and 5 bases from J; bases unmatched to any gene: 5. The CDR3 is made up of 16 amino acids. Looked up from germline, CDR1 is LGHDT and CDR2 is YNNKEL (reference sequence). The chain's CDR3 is CASSGLAGGRDNEQFF. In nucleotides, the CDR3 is TGTGCCAGCAGCGGACTAGCGGGAGGCCGAGACAATGAGCAGTTCTTC.

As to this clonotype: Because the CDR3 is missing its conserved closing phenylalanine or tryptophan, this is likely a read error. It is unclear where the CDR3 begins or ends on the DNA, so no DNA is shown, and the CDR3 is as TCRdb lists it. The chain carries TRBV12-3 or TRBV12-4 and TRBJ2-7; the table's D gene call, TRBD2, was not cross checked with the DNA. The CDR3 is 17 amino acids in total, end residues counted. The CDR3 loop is CASRLSERYNSPLHFGN.

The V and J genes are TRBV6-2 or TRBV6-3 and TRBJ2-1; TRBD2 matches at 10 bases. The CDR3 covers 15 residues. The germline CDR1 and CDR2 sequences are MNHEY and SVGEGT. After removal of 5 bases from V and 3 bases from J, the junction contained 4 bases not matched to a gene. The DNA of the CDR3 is TGTGCCAGCAGTGAGGGACTAGCGAACTACAATGAGCAGTTCTTC. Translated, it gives CASSEGLANYNEQFF.

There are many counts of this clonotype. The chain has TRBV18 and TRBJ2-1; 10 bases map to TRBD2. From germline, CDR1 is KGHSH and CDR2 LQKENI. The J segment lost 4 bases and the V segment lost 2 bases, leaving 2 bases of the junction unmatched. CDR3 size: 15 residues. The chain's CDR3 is CASSPRAGGYNEQFF. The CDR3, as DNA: TGTGCCAGCTCACCAAGAGCGGGAGGGTACAATGAGCAGTTCTTC.

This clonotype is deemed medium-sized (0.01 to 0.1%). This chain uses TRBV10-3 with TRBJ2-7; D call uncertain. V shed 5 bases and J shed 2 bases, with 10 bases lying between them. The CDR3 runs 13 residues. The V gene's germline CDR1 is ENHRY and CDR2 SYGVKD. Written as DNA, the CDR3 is TGTGCCATCAGTTTGGGTGGGGCCTACGAGCAGTACTTC. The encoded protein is CAISLGGAYEQYF.

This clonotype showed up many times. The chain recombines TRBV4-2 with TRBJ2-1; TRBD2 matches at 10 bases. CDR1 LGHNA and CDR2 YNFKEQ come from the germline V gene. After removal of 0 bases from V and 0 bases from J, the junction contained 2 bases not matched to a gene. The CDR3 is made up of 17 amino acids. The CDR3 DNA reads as TGTGCCAGCAGCCAAGAGAGCGGGAGGGCCTCCTACAATGAGCAGTTCTTC. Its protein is CASSQESGRASYNEQFF.

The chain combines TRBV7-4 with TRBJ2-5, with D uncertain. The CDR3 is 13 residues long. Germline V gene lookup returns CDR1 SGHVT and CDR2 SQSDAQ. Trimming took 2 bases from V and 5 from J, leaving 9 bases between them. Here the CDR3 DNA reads TGTGCCAGCAGCTTACCTAGGGTTGAGACCCAGTACTTC. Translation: CASSLPRVETQYF.

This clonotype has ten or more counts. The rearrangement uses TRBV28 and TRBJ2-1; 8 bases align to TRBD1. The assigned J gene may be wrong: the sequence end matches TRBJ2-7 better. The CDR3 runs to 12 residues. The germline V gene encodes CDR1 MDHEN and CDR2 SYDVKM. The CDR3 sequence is CATDRGLNEQYF. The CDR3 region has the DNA TGTGCCACCGACAGGGGATTAAATGAGCAGTACTTC.

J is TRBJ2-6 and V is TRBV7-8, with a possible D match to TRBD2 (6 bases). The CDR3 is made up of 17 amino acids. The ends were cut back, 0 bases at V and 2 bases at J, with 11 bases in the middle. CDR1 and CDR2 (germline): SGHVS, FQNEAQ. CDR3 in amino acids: CASSLAGGGPGANVLTF. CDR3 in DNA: TGTGCCAGCAGCTTAGCGGGTGGAGGGCCTGGGGCCAACGTCCTGACTTTC.

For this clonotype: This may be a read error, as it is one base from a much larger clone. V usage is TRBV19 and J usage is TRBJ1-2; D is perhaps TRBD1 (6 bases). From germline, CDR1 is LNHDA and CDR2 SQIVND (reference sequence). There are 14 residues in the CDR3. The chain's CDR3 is CASTRTAINYGYPF. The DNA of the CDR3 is TGTGCCAGTACGCGGACAGCGATTAACTATGGCTACCCCTTC.